This TCR beta chain stems from a study of cytomegalovirus exposure and HLA in healthy donors. Findings and caveats of the study: About 180 TCR beta chains were listed as cytomegalovirus-associated. What TCR beta sequences reportedly achieved was accurate prediction of HLA-A and HLA-B alleles in most subjects. Sequencing likely caused a cluster of highly shared sequence variants.

Germline CDR1 reads MNHEY; CDR2 reads SVGAGI. The length of the CDR3 is 15 residues. The J segment lost 1 base and the V segment lost 0 bases, leaving 2 bases of the junction unmatched. Primers: 60 Vbeta forward and 13 Jbeta reverse. The table came from immunoSEQ multiplex PCR; TCRdb's copy has only in-frame clones and leaves some out. The profile covers around 99,000 clones, with about 76% appearing a single time and over 2% taken by the ten largest. As regards this clone: Its target is not known.

The TCR sequence derives from a young woman in good health and CMV-seronegative. Sequencing was carried out using PBMCs. The chain is built from TRBV6-5 and TRBJ1-1; 7 positions match TRBD1. The DNA for the CDR3 is TGTGCCAGCAGTTACTCGGGACAGCCGAACACTGAAGCTTTCTTT. Translation gives CASSYSGQPNTEAFF.